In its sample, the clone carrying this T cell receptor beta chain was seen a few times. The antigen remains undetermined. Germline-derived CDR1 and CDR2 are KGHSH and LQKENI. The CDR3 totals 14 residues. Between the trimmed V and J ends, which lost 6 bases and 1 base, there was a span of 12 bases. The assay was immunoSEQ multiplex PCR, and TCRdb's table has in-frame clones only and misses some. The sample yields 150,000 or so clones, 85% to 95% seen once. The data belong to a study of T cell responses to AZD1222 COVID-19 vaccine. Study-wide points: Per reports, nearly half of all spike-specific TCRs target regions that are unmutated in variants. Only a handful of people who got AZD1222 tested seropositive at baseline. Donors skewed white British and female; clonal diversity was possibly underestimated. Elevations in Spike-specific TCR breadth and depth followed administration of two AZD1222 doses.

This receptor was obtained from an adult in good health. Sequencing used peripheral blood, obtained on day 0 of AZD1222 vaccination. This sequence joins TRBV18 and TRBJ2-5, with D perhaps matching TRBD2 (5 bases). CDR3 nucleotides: TGTGCCAGCTCTCTATTCGCGGGCCAAGAGACCCAGTACTTC. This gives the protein CASSLFAGQETQYF. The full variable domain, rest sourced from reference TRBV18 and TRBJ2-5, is NAGVMQNPRHLVRRRGQEARLRCSPMKGHSHVYWYRQLPEEGLKFMVYLQKENIIDESGMPKERFSAEFPKEGPSILRIQQVVRGDSAAYFCASSLFAGQETQYFGPGTRLLVL.